The 32 T cell receptor beta chains below were found in one sample sequenced in a study of blood T cell repertoires in COVID-19. The table came from immunoSEQ multiplex PCR; TCRdb's copy has only in-frame clones and leaves some out. The table shows around 95,000 clones, with 85% occurring only once. The specimen sequenced was peripheral blood. These receptors were obtained from a man in his forties or fifties with active or convalescent COVID-19.

The chain links TRBV28 to TRBJ1-2; 8 bases match TRBD1. CDR3 size: 14 residues. Germline lookup yields CDR1 MDHEN and CDR2 SYDVKM. Trimming removed 6 bases from V and 5 bases from J; junction bases left unmatched: 8. The CDR3 loop is CASSGAGGVYGYTF. The DNA of the CDR3 is TGTGCCAGCAGCGGGGCAGGGGGCGTGTATGGCTACACCTTC.

This clone was seen more than once but under ten times. The DNA of the CDR3 is TGTGCCAGTAGTGTGGGGACAGGGGCCGAGCAGTACTTC. It translates to CASSVGTGAEQYF. V is TRBV19 and J is TRBJ2-7, with 10 nucleotides matching TRBD1. The CDR3 loop spans 13 amino acids. Trimming cost V 5 bases and J 6 bases; bases outside gene matches: 4. The germline gives CDR1 LNHDA, CDR2 SQIVND (reference sequence).

The chain joins TRBV14 to TRBJ2-5, with D tentatively TRBD1 (6 bases). The CDR3 is 14 residues long. Deletions cut 0 bases from V and 2 bases from J, with 7 bases between. The V gene's germline CDR1 is SGHDN and CDR2 FVKESK. CDR3 nucleotides: TGTGCCAGCAGCCAAGAAACAGGGCAAGAGACCCAGTACTTC. Translating it yields CASSQETGQETQYF.

This clone was recorded a few times. The chain carries TRBV24-1 and TRBJ1-4; no definite D call. Germline V gives CDR1 KGHDR, CDR2 SFDVKD. The CDR3 consists of 13 residues. Between the trimmed V and J ends, which lost 6 bases and 10 bases, there was a span of 14 bases. CDR3 region: CATSTGSWGKLFF. The CDR3 DNA reads TGTGCCACCAGTACGGGGTCGTGGGGAAAACTGTTTTTT.

The chain links TRBV6-1 to TRBJ1-5; D gene ambiguous. Per the germline V gene, CDR1 is MNHNS and CDR2 is SASEGT. The ends were cut back, 2 bases at V and 0 bases at J, with 11 bases in the middle. This CDR3 has 16 residues. CDR3 sequence reads: CASSENSLYSNQPQHF. CDR3 DNA: TGTGCCAGCAGTGAAAATAGTCTATATAGCAATCAGCCCCAGCATTTT.

About this clone itself: Additional DNA sequences in this sample encode the identical CDR3. As DNA, the CDR3 is TGTGCCAGCTCCCCGGGACAAAGCTCCTACGAGCAGTACTTC. This translates into CASSPGQSSYEQYF. This chain connects TRBV18 to TRBJ2-7; D perhaps matches TRBD1 (6 bases). CDR1 and CDR2 from the germline V gene are KGHSH and LQKENI. This CDR3 region has 14 residues. Trimming took 6 bases from V and 0 from J, leaving 12 bases between them.

V and J are TRBV5-1 and TRBJ2-3; D may be TRBD2 (5 bases). Trimming removed 0 bases from V and 0 bases from J, with 11 bases in between. The CDR3 sequence is 16 residues long. Germline CDR1 reads SGHRS; CDR2 reads YFSETQ. CDR3: CASSLVTAASTDTQYF. The CDR3 nucleotides read TGCGCCAGCAGCTTGGTCACAGCGGCTAGCACAGATACGCAGTATTTT.

Turning to this clone: Sequence at one end of the junction differs from germline and may be a read error. The chain links TRBV7-7 to TRBJ2-2, with 8 positions matching TRBD2. The CDR3 spans 15 residues. Germline V CDR1 and CDR2: SSHAT, FNYEAQ (reference sequence). The CDR3 nucleotides read TGTGCTAGCAGCTCAAGCGGGGGTGGAACCGGGGAGCTGTTTTTT. This sequence encodes CASSSSGGGTGELFF. Drawing the rest from reference TRBV7-7 and TRBJ2-2, the complete variable domain is GAGVSQSPRYKVTKRGQDVTLRCDPISSHATLYWYQQALGQGPEFLTYFNYEAQPDKSGLPSDRFSAERPEGSISTLTIQRTEQRDSAMYRCASSSSGGGTGELFFGEGSRLTVL.

This chain uses TRBV11-3 with TRBJ2-5; 7 positions match TRBD2. V shed 5 bases and J 1 base; nucleotides not matched to a gene: 4. This CDR3 region has 14 residues. Per the germline V gene, CDR1 is SGHNT and CDR2 is YENEEA. This chain's CDR3 is CASSGASGQETQYF. In nucleotides, the CDR3 is TGTGCCAGCAGCGGGGCTAGCGGCCAAGAGACCCAGTACTTC.

The gene calls are TRBV19 and TRBJ2-7; 9 nucleotides line up with TRBD1. The CDR3 runs to 13 residues. Trimming cost V 1 base and J 6 bases; bases outside gene matches: 1. Germline values: CDR1 LNHDA, CDR2 SQIVND (reference sequence). As DNA, the CDR3 is TGTGCCAGTAGTATAGGGACAGGGGCCGAGCAGTACTTC. It encodes CASSIGTGAEQYF.

J is TRBJ1-3 and V is TRBV10-2; the D is unclear. The CDR3 runs 14 residues. CDR1 WSHSY and CDR2 SAAADI come from the germline V gene. V was cut by 2 bases and J by 3 bases, with 8 bases left in between. The CDR3 here is CASSEDPGGNTIYF. The DNA of the CDR3 is TGCGCCAGCAGTGAGGACCCGGGTGGAAACACCATATATTTT.

V usage is TRBV5-1 and J usage is TRBJ1-1, with TRBD1 identical over 7 bases. The CDR3 loop spans 16 amino acids. With 0 bases clipped from V and 7 bases from J, the junction kept 12 bases outside the gene matches. Germline values: CDR1 SGHRS, CDR2 YFSETQ. CDR3 in amino acids: CASSLDGGRGLGEAFF. CDR3 nucleotide sequence: TGCGCCAGCAGCTTGGACGGCGGCAGGGGGTTGGGTGAAGCTTTCTTT.

This sequence joins TRBV19 and TRBJ2-6; D not resolved. This CDR3 contains 14 residues. Germline V gives CDR1 LNHDA, CDR2 SQIVND (reference sequence). V shed 3 bases and J shed 4 bases, with 7 bases lying between them. Here the CDR3 reads CASSIIVGANVLTF. As DNA, the CDR3 is TGTGCCAGTAGTATCATAGTCGGGGCCAACGTCCTGACTTTC.

The chain recombines TRBV6-5 with TRBJ2-7; 10 nucleotides agree with TRBD2. The CDR3 sequence is 15 residues long. In germline, CDR1 is MNHEY, CDR2 SVGAGI. V lost 4 bases and J lost 0; bases outside the gene matches: 3. CDR3 nucleotide sequence: TGTGCCAGCAGTTGGACTAGCGGCCCCTCCTACGAGCAGTACTTC. It is translated as CASSWTSGPSYEQYF.

This chain links TRBV7-9 with TRBJ2-2; TRBD1 might be the D (6 bases). Germline V gene sequence: CDR1 SEHNR, CDR2 FQNEAQ (reference sequence). V was clipped by 11 bases and J by 1 base, with 17 bases between them. This CDR3 comprises 15 residues. CDR3 sequence: CALGGYRENTGELFF. The CDR3, as DNA: TGTGCCTTGGGTGGCTACAGGGAGAACACCGGGGAGCTGTTTTTT.

This clone occurred a few times. The rearrangement uses TRBV19 and TRBJ1-1; 7 bases line up with TRBD1. Germline V gene lookup returns CDR1 LNHDA and CDR2 SQIVND (reference sequence). The junction had 3 bases not matched to a gene; V was cut back by 3 bases and J by 5 bases. This CDR3 is built from 13 residues. CDR3 sequence (DNA): TGTGCCAGTAGTATCGACAGGGTGACTGAAGCTTTCTTT. Its protein is CASSIDRVTEAFF.

This chain connects TRBV30 to TRBJ1-2; 7 positions agree with TRBD1. The J segment lost 2 bases and the V segment lost 0 bases, leaving 6 bases of the junction unmatched. The CDR3 sequence is 15 residues long. Germline CDR1 reads GTSNPN; CDR2 reads SVGIG (reference sequence). CDR3 sequence: CAWSVKGAPNYGYTF. CDR3 coding DNA: TGTGCCTGGAGTGTAAAGGGGGCGCCCAACTATGGCTACACCTTC.

This chain joins TRBV4-1 and TRBJ2-7, with 9 nucleotides matching TRBD1. The length of the CDR3 is 15 residues. Trimming cost V 5 bases and J 5 bases; bases outside gene matches: 10. Germline-derived CDR1 and CDR2 are MGHRA and YSYEKL. In DNA, the CDR3 is TGCGCCAGCAGCTCGACCGGGACAGGGAGCAACGAGCAGTACTTC. It codes for CASSSTGTGSNEQYF.

The chain is built from TRBV2 and TRBJ2-1; D might be TRBD1 (6 bases). The CDR3 has 14 amino acids. Trimming left V 5 bases short and J 1 base short, with 9 bases between. Germline CDR1 is SNHLY and CDR2 is FYNNEI. The CDR3 sequence is CASSSQGSYNEQFF. The CDR3 DNA follows: TGTGCCAGCAGTTCACAGGGATCCTACAATGAGCAGTTCTTC.

This clone was seen a single time. V gene TRBV12-5 combines with J gene TRBJ2-7; TRBD1 agrees at 7 bases. Germline CDR1 is LGHNT and CDR2 is FRNRAP. V gave up 6 bases and J gave up 2 bases; unmatched junction bases: 7. The CDR3 is 14 amino acids. The CDR3 here is CASGTGELPYEQYF. In nucleotides, the CDR3 is TGTGCTAGTGGAACAGGGGAACTACCCTACGAGCAGTACTTC. Based on the CDR3 plus reference TRBV12-5 and TRBJ2-7, the full variable domain is DARVTQTPRHKVTEMGQEVTMRCQPILGHNTVFWYRQTMMQGLELLAYFRNRAPLDDSGMPKDRFSAEMPDATLATLKIQPSEPRDSAVYFCASGTGELPYEQYFGPGTRLTVT.

Concerning this clone itself: One end of the junction fails to match germline, which may point to a read error. This chain joins TRBV5-4 and TRBJ2-1, with TRBD2 matching 13 bases. The CDR3 consists of 15 residues. Germline CDR1 is SGHNT and CDR2 is YYREEE (reference sequence). Written as DNA, the CDR3 is TGTGCCAGCAGCTTGGCAACTAGCGGGAGGGTCGTCTTAGTCTTC. Translation: CASSLATSGRVVLVF. The variable domain in full, with the rest retrieved from reference TRBV5-4 and TRBJ2-1, is ETGVTQSPTHLIKTRGQQVTLRCSSQSGHNTVSWYQQALGQGPQFIFQYYREEENGRGNFPPRFSGLQFPNYSSELNVNALELDDSALYLCASSLATSGRVVLVFGPGTRLTVL.

The chain recombines TRBV5-1 with TRBJ2-1; 7 bases are shared with TRBD2. The ends lost 1 base at V and 9 bases at J; junction bases unmatched: 7. Germline V gene data show CDR1 as SGHRS and CDR2 as YFSETQ. The CDR3 spans 14 residues. CDR3: CASSLILRELEQFF. Here the CDR3 DNA reads TGCGCCAGCAGCTTGATCTTGCGGGAGCTTGAGCAGTTCTTC.

The chain has TRBV5-8 and TRBJ1-2, with TRBD1 as a possible D gene (5 bases). Per germline, CDR1 SGHTS and CDR2 YDEGEE. The CDR3 covers 15 residues. V was trimmed by 4 bases and J by 0 bases, leaving 13 bases between them. CDR3 region: CASSEPTAANYGYTF. The DNA of the CDR3 is TGTGCCAGCAGCGAACCGACAGCAGCTAACTATGGCTACACCTTC. Drawing the rest from reference TRBV5-8 and TRBJ1-2, the complete variable domain is EAGVTQSPTHLIKTRGQQATLRCSPISGHTSVYWYQQALGLGLQFLLWYDEGEERNRGNFPPRFSGRQFPNYSSELNVNALELEDSALYLCASSEPTAANYGYTFGSGTRLTVV.

The V gene is TRBV7-8, the J gene TRBJ1-6, with 8 bases fitting TRBD1. The germline CDR1 and CDR2 sequences are SGHVS and FQNEAQ. The CDR3 loop spans 14 amino acids. V dropped 4 bases and J dropped 8; count of bases not matched to a gene: 4. The CDR3 sequence is CASSSSGGHSPLHF. Here the CDR3 DNA reads TGTGCCAGCAGCTCCTCAGGGGGCCATTCACCCCTCCACTTT.

The CDR3 spells CATSGGGRISTDTQYF. For the CDR3, the DNA is TGTGCCACCAGTGGGGGGGGACGGATTAGCACAGATACGCAGTATTTT. The chain recombines TRBV24-1 with TRBJ2-3; 7 bases are a match to TRBD2. V trimming: 5 bases; J trimming: 0 bases; junction bases outside the gene matches: 7. CDR3 size: 16 residues. Germline-derived CDR1 and CDR2 are KGHDR and SFDVKD.

The chain has TRBV14 and TRBJ2-1; possible D gene TRBD2, 6 bases. CDR1 is SGHDN, CDR2 FVKESK, per germline. Trimming took 4 bases from V and 4 from J, leaving 11 bases between them. This CDR3 comprises 14 residues. The CDR3 DNA reads as TGTGCCAGCAGCCTTGCGGGAAGTTACAATGAGCAGTTCTTC. It is translated as CASSLAGSYNEQFF.

The rearrangement uses TRBV11-3 and TRBJ2-7; D call uncertain. The germline V gene has CDR1 SGHNT and CDR2 YENEEA. CDR3 length: 13 residues. V lost 1 base, J lost 8 bases, and 12 bases lay in between. The CDR3 DNA sequence: TGTGCCAGCAGCTTAGTTGGAGTCGAGAAGCAGTACTTC. It is translated as CASSLVGVEKQYF.

V and J are TRBV12-2 and TRBJ2-4; TRBD1 was called by the table and not checked on the DNA. TRBV12-2 is labeled a pseudogene. CDR3 length: 16 amino acids. The CDR3 bases are TGTGCAAGTCGCTTCCCCGGGACACCCGCCAAAAACATTCAGTACTTC. Residues: CASRFPGTPAKNIQYF.

V gene TRBV5-1 combines with J gene TRBJ1-2; 7 bases agree with TRBD1. Trimming took 4 bases from V and 13 from J; bases not matched to a gene: 10. CDR1 and CDR2 (germline): SGHRS, YFSETQ. The CDR3 runs 12 residues. The CDR3 DNA is TGCGCCAGCAGCGATTTAGGGGACAGAATCACCTTC. Translated, it gives CASSDLGDRITF. Complete variable domain (other parts from reference TRBV5-1 and TRBJ1-2): KAGVTQTPRYLIKTRGQQVTLSCSPISGHRSVSWYQQTPGQGLQFLFEYFSETQRNKGNFPGRFSGRQFSNSRSEMNVSTLELGDSALYLCASSDLGDRITFGSGTRLTVV.

The V and J genes are TRBV19 and TRBJ1-5; tentative D call: TRBD1 (6 bases). Trimming took 3 bases from V and 7 from J, leaving 16 bases between them. The CDR3 has 15 amino acids. Germline CDR1 and CDR2: LNHDA and SQIVND (reference sequence). The CDR3 sequence is CASSIGPGGLQPQHF. The CDR3 coding sequence is TGTGCCAGTAGTATCGGGCCCGGGGGGCTGCAGCCCCAGCATTTT.

CDR3 coding DNA: TGCGCCAGCAGCCGAGGACAGGGGGCAAGAAATTCACCCCTCCACTTT. Amino acids: CASSRGQGARNSPLHF. V and J are TRBV4-1 and TRBJ1-6, with TRBD1 matching over 11 bases. Germline CDR1 reads MGHRA; CDR2 reads YSYEKL. The CDR3 sequence is 16 residues long. Germline trimming cut 4 bases from V and 7 bases from J; bases unmatched to any gene: 6.

V usage is TRBV5-1 and J usage is TRBJ2-3, with 13 nucleotides matching TRBD2. V gave up 4 bases and J gave up 3 bases; unmatched junction bases: 11. CDR3 length: 18 residues. Germline V CDR1 and CDR2: SGHRS, YFSETQ. The CDR3 DNA sequence: TGCGCCAGCAGCCCCGGACTAGCGGGAGCCCTGGGAACAGATACGCAGTATTTT. Translation gives CASSPGLAGALGTDTQYF.